Listed here are 23 T cell receptor beta chains from one sample, sequenced in a study of shared clonotypes between healthy human individuals. The assay was immunoSEQ multiplex PCR, and TCRdb's table has in-frame clones only and misses some. Of 2 million to 2.5 million clones in the sample, 85% to 95% are singletons; the top ten hold 0.3% to 0.45%. Sequencing was performed on naive CD4+ T cells from PBMCs. Described subset: CD45RA+ positively selected. Receptors originate from a man between 18 and 29 years old in good health. Some clones in this sample may be carry-over from other donors' samples.

Details on this clone: Other DNA sequences in the sample encode the same CDR3. V usage is TRBV18 and J usage is TRBJ2-7; D remains unclear. The ends were cut back, 3 bases at V and 0 bases at J, with 9 bases in the middle. There are 14 residues in the CDR3. The V gene's germline CDR1 is KGHSH and CDR2 LQKENI. The CDR3 spells CASSPGRRSYEQYF. The CDR3 DNA reads TGTGCCAGCTCACCCGGACGGCGCTCCTACGAGCAGTACTTC.

This rearrangement joins TRBV7-9 to TRBJ2-7; weak D call: TRBD1 (6 bases). The CDR3 consists of 13 residues. Germline V gives CDR1 SEHNR, CDR2 FQNEAQ (reference sequence). Deletions cut 0 bases from V and 5 bases from J, with 8 bases between. The CDR3 loop is CASSLARGNEQYF. In nucleotides, the CDR3 is TGTGCCAGCAGCTTAGCCAGGGGTAACGAGCAGTACTTC.

The chain carries TRBV27 and TRBJ1-4; TRBD1 matches at 7 bases. Germline values: CDR1 MNHEY, CDR2 SMNVEV (reference sequence). V trimming: 1 base; J trimming: 6 bases; junction bases outside the gene matches: 8. The CDR3 consists of 16 residues. The CDR3 DNA reads TGTGCCAGCAGTTTATTCGCAGGGGGTTTTGATGAAAAACTGTTTTTT. Protein sequence: CASSLFAGGFDEKLFF.

Only one count was recorded for this clone. The CDR3 DNA reads as TGTGCCAGCAGTTTAGACAGATCAAACTATGGCTACACCTTC. Its translation is CASSLDRSNYGYTF. This chain links TRBV28 with TRBJ1-2, with a possible D match to TRBD1 (5 bases). Germline CDR1 and CDR2: MDHEN and SYDVKM. Trimming took off 2 bases at V and 2 bases at J, with 9 bases between the two ends. CDR3 length: 14 amino acids.

Here the CDR3 reads CASSVDRGSYEQYF. The CDR3 DNA is TGCGCCAGCAGCGTGGACAGGGGGAGCTACGAGCAGTACTTC. The chain carries TRBV5-1 and TRBJ2-7; 10 nucleotides agree with TRBD1. The germline V gene has CDR1 SGHRS and CDR2 YFSETQ. CDR3 length: 14 amino acids. After removal of 4 bases from V and 3 bases from J, the junction contained 4 bases not matched to a gene.

This clone came up once. The V call is TRBV5-1, the J call TRBJ1-4, with 7 bases identical to TRBD1. The V gene's germline CDR1 is SGHRS and CDR2 YFSETQ. This CDR3 contains 12 residues. The trim removed 4 bases at V and 13 bases at J, leaving 7 bases unmatched. The CDR3 DNA reads TGCGCCAGCAGCAAGCGGACAGGAATACTGTTTTTT. Translating it yields CASSKRTGILFF.

The chain employs TRBV5-5 and TRBJ2-5, with D possibly matching TRBD1 (5 bases). Trimming removed 4 bases from V and 2 bases from J, with 12 bases in between. CDR1 SGHKS and CDR2 YYEKEE come from the germline V gene (reference sequence). CDR3 length: 14 amino acids. CDR3: CASSEKQVQETQYF. The CDR3 DNA reads TGTGCCAGCAGCGAGAAACAGGTACAAGAGACCCAGTACTTC.

This chain joins TRBV7-9 and TRBJ2-1; no firm D call. The CDR3 is made up of 13 amino acids. V lost 1 base, J lost 6 bases, and 7 bases lay in between. CDR1 is SEHNR, CDR2 FQNEAQ, per germline (reference sequence). DNA of the CDR3: TGTGCCAGCAGCTTAGGCCAGAGCAATGAGCAGTTCTTC. Its translation is CASSLGQSNEQFF.

V gene TRBV7-9 combines with J gene TRBJ2-5; weak D call: TRBD1 (5 bases). This CDR3 region has 14 residues. V was cut by 0 bases and J by 5 bases, with 10 bases left in between. Germline assignment: CDR1 SEHNR and CDR2 FQNEAQ (reference sequence). The CDR3 region is CASSLAQGRETQYF. The CDR3 DNA reads as TGTGCCAGCAGCTTAGCGCAGGGCCGCGAGACCCAGTACTTC.

This chain joins TRBV7-3 and TRBJ2-1; D unresolved. This CDR3 has 12 residues. Deletions cut 2 bases from V and 5 bases from J, with 4 bases between. Germline V gene sequence: CDR1 SGHTA, CDR2 FQGTGA. The CDR3 sequence is CASSLADNEQFF. The CDR3, as DNA: TGTGCCAGCAGCTTAGCGGACAATGAGCAGTTCTTC.

The chain recombines TRBV28 with TRBJ1-2, with D perhaps matching TRBD1 (5 bases). Germline values: CDR1 MDHEN, CDR2 SYDVKM. V was pared by 3 bases and J by 5 bases, with 16 bases between. The CDR3 is 15 amino acids. In nucleotides, the CDR3 is TGTGCCAGCAGTTTGGGGGGTCGGGGCATGTATGGCTACACCTTC. This translates into CASSLGGRGMYGYTF.

The V gene is TRBV25-1, the J gene TRBJ2-1; 9 nucleotides align to TRBD2. V lost 7 bases to trimming and J lost 7 bases; unmatched junction nucleotides: 11. This CDR3 is 15 amino acids long. Per germline, CDR1 MGHDK and CDR2 SYGVNS. CDR3 sequence (DNA): TGTGCCAGCAAGGAGCGGCGGGAGGGCCGTAATGAGCAGTTCTTC. Protein sequence: CASKERREGRNEQFF.

The V and J genes are TRBV6-1 and TRBJ1-1; 11 nucleotides line up with TRBD1. CDR3 length equals 14 residues. J lost 4 bases, V lost 7 bases, and 5 bases had no gene match. Germline V gene lookup returns CDR1 MNHNS and CDR2 SASEGT. As DNA, the CDR3 is TGTGCCAGCAATTTTGGGACAGGGGGCACTGAAGCTTTCTTT. This codes for CASNFGTGGTEAFF.

Concerning this clone itself: Other DNA sequences in the sample encode the same CDR3. The chain has TRBV27 and TRBJ2-5; no reliable D call. Germline lookup yields CDR1 MNHEY and CDR2 SMNVEV (reference sequence). Trimming took 3 bases from V and 5 from J, leaving 10 bases between them. This CDR3 spans 13 amino acids. CDR3 coding DNA: TGTGCCAGCAGTTTGAGTGTCGGGGAGACCCAGTACTTC. Protein sequence: CASSLSVGETQYF.

The V call is TRBV19, the J call TRBJ2-2, with 9 bases identical to TRBD2. The germline CDR1 and CDR2 sequences are LNHDA and SQIVND (reference sequence). V shed 5 bases and J 6 bases; nucleotides not matched to a gene: 10. The length of the CDR3 is 16 residues. The CDR3 DNA reads as TGTGCCAGTAGTCGGCTTAGCGGGAGTTTCGCCGGGGAGCTGTTTTTT. Its translation is CASSRLSGSFAGELFF.

The chain combines TRBV25-1 with TRBJ1-6; D perhaps matches TRBD1 (5 bases). The CDR3 spans 13 residues. V gave up 6 bases and J gave up 2 bases, with 5 bases separating them. Germline loops: CDR1 MGHDK, CDR2 SYGVNS. The CDR3 is CASRGPYNSPLHF. The CDR3 DNA follows: TGTGCCAGCAGGGGGCCCTATAATTCACCCCTCCACTTT.

As concerns this clone: The sample holds other DNA sequences that translate to the same CDR3. The chain carries TRBV5-1 and TRBJ2-5; 7 bases map to TRBD2. V lost 1 base to trimming and J lost 0 bases; unmatched junction nucleotides: 0. This CDR3 contains 14 residues. Germline-derived CDR1 and CDR2 are SGHRS and YFSETQ. In DNA form, the CDR3 reads TGCGCCAGCAGCTTGCGGGGGGACCAAGAGACCCAGTACTTC. This sequence encodes CASSLRGDQETQYF.

V gene TRBV18 combines with J gene TRBJ2-7; D is uncertain. This CDR3 is built from 14 residues. V lost 6 bases, J lost 0 bases, and 12 bases lay in between. CDR1 KGHSH and CDR2 LQKENI come from the germline V gene. In DNA form, the CDR3 reads TGTGCCAGCTCCCTTGGGTCGACCTCCTACGAGCAGTACTTC. It specifies CASSLGSTSYEQYF.

As for this clone: Other DNA sequences in this specimen translate into the identical CDR3. The chain recombines TRBV9 with TRBJ1-1, with a tentative D call TRBD1 (6 bases). The CDR3 loop spans 14 amino acids. Germline CDR1 and CDR2: SGDLS and YYNGEE. Trimming stripped 3 bases from V and 1 base from J, with 10 bases between. The CDR3 sequence: CASSAGQPNTEAFF. DNA of the CDR3: TGTGCCAGCAGCGCGGGACAACCGAACACTGAAGCTTTCTTT.

This clone has only one observation. The rearrangement links TRBV18 to TRBJ1-3; 8 bases fit TRBD1. With 6 bases clipped from V and 2 bases from J, the junction kept 9 bases outside the gene matches. The germline V gene has CDR1 KGHSH and CDR2 LQKENI. The CDR3 runs 16 residues. CDR3 in DNA: TGTGCCAGCTCCCTCGGGAGGACAGGGACTGGAAACACCATATATTTT. Amino acids: CASSLGRTGTGNTIYF.

On this clone itself: The same CDR3 also results from other DNA sequences found in this sample. The chain links TRBV9 to TRBJ2-3; 12 bases fit TRBD2. The V gene's germline CDR1 is SGDLS and CDR2 YYNGEE. The V segment lost 2 bases and the J segment 0 bases; nucleotides outside the gene matches: 4. The CDR3 covers 17 residues. The CDR3 bases are TGTGCCAGCAGCGTTGGACTAGCGGGGTCGAGCACAGATACGCAGTATTTT. This sequence encodes CASSVGLAGSSTDTQYF.

This chain uses TRBV5-1 with TRBJ1-5, with D maybe TRBD1 (5 bases). CDR1 and CDR2 (germline): SGHRS, YFSETQ. V was shortened by 4 bases and J by 5 bases, with 10 bases between the two germline ends. The CDR3 is 13 amino acids. The DNA of the CDR3 is TGCGCCAGCAGCCGGGACGGCGATCAGCCCCAGCATTTT. Its translation is CASSRDGDQPQHF. The full variable domain, in which reference TRBV5-1 and TRBJ1-5 provide the parts outside the CDR3, is KAGVTQTPRYLIKTRGQQVTLSCSPISGHRSVSWYQQTPGQGLQFLFEYFSETQRNKGNFPGRFSGRQFSNSRSEMNVSTLELGDSALYLCASSRDGDQPQHFGDGTRLSIL.

This chain links TRBV7-9 with TRBJ1-1; D ambiguous. The CDR3 has 14 amino acids. Trimming pared 5 bases from V and 2 bases from J, leaving 12 bases between. Per the germline V gene, CDR1 is SEHNR and CDR2 is FQNEAQ (reference sequence). CDR3 sequence (DNA): TGTGCCAGCAGCCCCCACAGTGGAAACACTGAAGCTTTCTTT. Amino acid sequence: CASSPHSGNTEAFF.